The present T cell receptor (beta chain) was sequenced within a study of early T cells in non-severe SARS-CoV-2 infection. The CDR3 covers 14 residues. V was shortened by 1 base and J by 4 bases, with 10 bases between the two germline ends. From germline, CDR1 is SEHNR and CDR2 FQNEAQ (reference sequence). TCRdb independently ran MiXCR on the 5' RACE reads; one entry per CDR3 protein. Of some 80,000 distinct CDR3 sequences listed, less than 15% are singletons. This clonotype was counted between two and nine times. This chain connects TRBV7-9 to TRBJ1-2; D unclear. This clonotype was obtained from an adult who was a healthcare worker with PCR-confirmed SARS-CoV-2 infection or an uninfected control (not recorded which). The donor label of this sample is uncertain. The material was whole blood, obtained at baseline. The CDR3 DNA follows: TGTGCCAGCAGCTTAGAAATCCCAGCCTATGGCTACACCTTC. Residues: CASSLEIPAYGYTF. Looking up the rest from reference TRBV7-9 and TRBJ1-2 gives the full variable domain: DTGVSQNPRHKITKRGQNVTFRCDPISEHNRLYWYRQTLGQGPEFLTYFQNEAQLEKSRLLSDRFSAERPKGSFSTLEIQRTEQGDSAMYLCASSLEIPAYGYTFGSGTRLTVV.